The clone carrying this T cell receptor beta chain has a count of ten or more. These data come from a study of T-cell memory formation after mild COVID-19. The V gene end was trimmed by 7 bases and the J gene end by 2 bases; junction bases not matched to a gene: 8. The CDR3 is 16 residues long. MiXCR, run by TCRdb on the 5' RACE reads, gives a single entry per CDR3 protein. Of 250,000 to 350,000 distinct CDR3 sequences listed, approximately 19% are singletons. The clonotype was recovered from a man aged 18 to 29 who had mild COVID-19 (a few samples of this study predate the infection). Cell type and time point are not known. The chain links TRBV12-3 or TRBV12-4 to TRBJ1-3; 10 bases are shared with TRBD1. The sequencing input was PBMCs or a T cell subset sorted from them (not recorded which). The CDR3 region has the DNA TGTGCCAGCAAGGACAGGGGGGTTTTCACTGGAAACACCATATATTTT. Translated, it gives CASKDRGVFTGNTIYF.